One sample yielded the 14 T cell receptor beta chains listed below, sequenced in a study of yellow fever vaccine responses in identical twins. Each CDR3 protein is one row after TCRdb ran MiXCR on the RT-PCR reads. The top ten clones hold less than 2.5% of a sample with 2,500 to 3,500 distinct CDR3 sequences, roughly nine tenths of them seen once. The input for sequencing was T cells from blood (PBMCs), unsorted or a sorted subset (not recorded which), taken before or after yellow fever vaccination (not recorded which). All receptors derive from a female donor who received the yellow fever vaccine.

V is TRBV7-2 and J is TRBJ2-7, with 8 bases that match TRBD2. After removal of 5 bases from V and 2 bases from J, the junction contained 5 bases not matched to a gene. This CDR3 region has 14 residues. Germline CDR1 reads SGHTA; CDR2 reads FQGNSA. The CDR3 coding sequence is TGTGCCAGCAGCCTCAGCGGGAGTGCCTACGAGCAGTACTTC. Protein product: CASSLSGSAYEQYF. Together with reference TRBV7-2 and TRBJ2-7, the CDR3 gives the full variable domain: GAGVSQSPSNKVTEKGKDVELRCDPISGHTALYWYRQSLGQGLEFLIYFQGNSAPDKSGLPSDRFSAERTGGSVSTLTIQRTQQEDSAVYLCASSLSGSAYEQYFGPGTRLTVT.

The CDR3 DNA follows: TGTGCCATCAGGGGATCAAACTATGGCTACACCTTC. Translation: CAIRGSNYGYTF. V is TRBV10-3 and J is TRBJ1-2; D not resolved. The germline V and J ends were trimmed by 6 bases and 2 bases, with 7 bases remaining between them. From germline, CDR1 is ENHRY and CDR2 SYGVKD. The length of the CDR3 is 12 residues.

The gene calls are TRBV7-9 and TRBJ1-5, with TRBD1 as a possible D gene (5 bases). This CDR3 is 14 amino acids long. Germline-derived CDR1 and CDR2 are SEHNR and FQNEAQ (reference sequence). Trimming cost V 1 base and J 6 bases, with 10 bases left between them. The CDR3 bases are TGTGCCAGCAGCTTAGGGGGCCCTGGTCAGCCCCAGCATTTT. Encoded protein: CASSLGGPGQPQHF.

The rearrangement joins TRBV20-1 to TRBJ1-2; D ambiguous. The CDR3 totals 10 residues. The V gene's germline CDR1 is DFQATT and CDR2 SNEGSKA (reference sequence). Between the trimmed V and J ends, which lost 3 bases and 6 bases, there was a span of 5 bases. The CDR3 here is CSAREDGYTF. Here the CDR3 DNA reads TGCAGTGCTAGGGAAGATGGCTACACCTTC.

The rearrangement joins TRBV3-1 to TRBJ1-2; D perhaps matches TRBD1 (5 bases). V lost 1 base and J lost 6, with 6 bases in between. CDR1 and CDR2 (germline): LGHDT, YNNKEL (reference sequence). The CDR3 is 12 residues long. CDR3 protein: CASSQARDGYTF. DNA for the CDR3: TGTGCCAGCAGCCAAGCCAGGGATGGCTACACCTTC.

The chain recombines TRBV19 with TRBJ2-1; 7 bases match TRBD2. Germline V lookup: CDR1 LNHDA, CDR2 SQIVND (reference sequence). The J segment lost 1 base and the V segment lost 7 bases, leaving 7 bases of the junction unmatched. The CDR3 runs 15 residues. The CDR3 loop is CASMGKRGSYNEQFF. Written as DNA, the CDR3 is TGTGCCAGTATGGGGAAGCGGGGATCCTACAATGAGCAGTTCTTC.

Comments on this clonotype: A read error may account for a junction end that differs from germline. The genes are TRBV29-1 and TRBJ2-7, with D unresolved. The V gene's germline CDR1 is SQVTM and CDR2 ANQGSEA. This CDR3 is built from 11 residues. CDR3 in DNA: TGCGGCGTTGAATTCCAGTACGAGCAGTACTTC. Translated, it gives CGVEFQYEQYF.

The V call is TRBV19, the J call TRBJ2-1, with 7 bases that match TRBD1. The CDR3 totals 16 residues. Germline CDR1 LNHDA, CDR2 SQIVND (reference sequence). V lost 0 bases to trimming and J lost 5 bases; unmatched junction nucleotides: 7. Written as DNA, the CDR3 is TGTGCCAGTAGTATAGATGTCAACAGGGGTCACAATGAGCAGTTCTTC. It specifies CASSIDVNRGHNEQFF.

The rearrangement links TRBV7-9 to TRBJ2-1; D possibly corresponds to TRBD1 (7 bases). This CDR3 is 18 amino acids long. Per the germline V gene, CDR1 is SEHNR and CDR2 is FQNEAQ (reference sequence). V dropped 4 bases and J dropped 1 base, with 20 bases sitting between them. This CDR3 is CASSSLRWTGGSYNEQFF. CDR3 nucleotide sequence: TGTGCCAGCAGCTCCTTACGATGGACAGGAGGGTCCTACAATGAGCAGTTCTTC.

In DNA form, the CDR3 reads TGCAGCCTCGGGTTGGCCAATGAGCAGTTCTTC. Its translation is CSLGLANEQFF. This chain connects TRBV29-1 to TRBJ2-1, with D hard to call. CDR1 and CDR2 (germline): SQVTM, ANQGSEA. Trimming stripped 8 bases from V and 6 bases from J, with 11 bases between. The CDR3 contains 11 residues.

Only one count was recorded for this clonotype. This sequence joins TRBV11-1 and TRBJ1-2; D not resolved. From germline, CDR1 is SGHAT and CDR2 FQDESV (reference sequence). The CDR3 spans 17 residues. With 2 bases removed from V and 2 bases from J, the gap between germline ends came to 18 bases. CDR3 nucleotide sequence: TGTGCCAGCAGCTTACGTTCGACGGCTTTGCCAAACTATGGCTACACCTTC. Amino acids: CASSLRSTALPNYGYTF.

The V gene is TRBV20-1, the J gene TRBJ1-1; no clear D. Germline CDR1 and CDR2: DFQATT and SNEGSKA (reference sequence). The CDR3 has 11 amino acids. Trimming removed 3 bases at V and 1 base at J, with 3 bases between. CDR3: CSASRNTEAFF. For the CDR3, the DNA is TGCAGTGCTAGCAGGAACACTGAAGCTTTCTTT.

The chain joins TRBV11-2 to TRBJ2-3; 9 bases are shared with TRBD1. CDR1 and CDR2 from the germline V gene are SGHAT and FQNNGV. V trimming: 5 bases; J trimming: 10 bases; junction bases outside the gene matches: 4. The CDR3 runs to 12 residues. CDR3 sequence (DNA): TGTGCCAGCAGCGCCCGGGACAGGGCGCAGTATTTT. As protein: CASSARDRAQYF.

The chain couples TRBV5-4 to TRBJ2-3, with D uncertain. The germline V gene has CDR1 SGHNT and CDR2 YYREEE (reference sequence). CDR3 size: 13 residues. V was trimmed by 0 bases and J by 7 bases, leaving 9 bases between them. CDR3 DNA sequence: TGTGCCAGCAGCTTGGAGGCCATTAATACGCAGTATTTT. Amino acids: CASSLEAINTQYF.